One and the same sample provided the 5 T cell receptor beta chains below, sequenced in a study of blood T cell repertoires in COVID-19. Measured with immunoSEQ multiplex PCR; TCRdb has only the in-frame clones, and not every one. Found here are 20,000 or so clones, more than 80% of them singletons; the top ten hold about 4.1%. Material for sequencing was peripheral blood. The receptor source for this set is a human donor in a cohort sampled during active COVID-19.

The genes are TRBV6-6 and TRBJ1-2; D gene ambiguous. V lost 4 bases and J lost 8, with 8 bases in between. The CDR3 has 11 amino acids. In germline, CDR1 is MNHNY, CDR2 SVGAGI (reference sequence). CDR3 coding DNA: TGTGCCAGCAGTTTGAACCAGGGCTACACCTTC. Translation: CASSLNQGYTF.

This chain connects TRBV21-1 to TRBJ1-2. TRBV21-1 is shown as a pseudogene. This CDR3 has 14 residues. CDR3 in amino acids: CASSKVEGCGGYTF. CDR3 bases: TGTGCCAGCAGCAAAGTGGAAGGTTGCGGTGGCTACACCTTC.

This chain links TRBV25-1 with TRBJ1-1, with D possibly TRBD1 on 5 matching bases. CDR1 is MGHDK, CDR2 SYGVNS, per germline. This CDR3 spans 13 amino acids. V dropped 4 bases and J dropped 1 base, with 7 bases sitting between them. The CDR3 is CASSGGANTEAFF. The CDR3 DNA follows: TGTGCCAGCAGTGGCGGGGCGAACACTGAAGCTTTCTTT.

The chain employs TRBV4-2 and TRBJ2-7, with TRBD1 identical over 7 bases. There are 16 residues in the CDR3. CDR1 is LGHNA, CDR2 YNFKEQ, per germline. The trim removed 4 bases at V and 5 bases at J, leaving 14 bases unmatched. CDR3 residues: CASSLPRDLGGDEQYF. The CDR3, as DNA: TGTGCCAGCAGCCTCCCGAGGGATTTAGGGGGCGACGAGCAGTACTTC.

The chain is built from TRBV11-3 and TRBJ2-3; 7 bases align to TRBD2. The CDR3 runs 17 residues. Unmatched junction bases numbered 8, after V lost 2 bases and J lost 0 bases. Germline assignment: CDR1 SGHNT and CDR2 YENEEA. The CDR3 region has the DNA TGTGCCAGCAGCTTACCAACTAGCGCACCCAGCACAGATACGCAGTATTTT. Amino acid sequence: CASSLPTSAPSTDTQYF.